Listed here are 28 T cell receptor beta chains from one sample, sequenced in a study of T-cell memory formation after mild COVID-19. TCRdb processed the 5' RACE reads anew with MiXCR; each CDR3 protein has one entry. Of 250,000 to 300,000 distinct CDR3 sequences listed, 15% to 20% are singletons. Sample: PBMCs or a T cell subset sorted from them (not recorded which). The receptors were sampled from a man between 18 and 29 years old who had mild COVID-19 (a few samples of this study predate the infection). Cell type and time point are not known.

This clonotype was counted only a few times. V gene TRBV5-4 combines with J gene TRBJ2-1; D is undetermined. V shed 0 bases and J shed 6 bases, with 13 bases lying between them. The germline V gene has CDR1 SGHNT and CDR2 YYREEE (reference sequence). The CDR3 extends over 15 amino acids. The CDR3 sequence: CASSLGNPLTNEQFF. For the CDR3, the DNA is TGTGCCAGCAGCTTGGGGAATCCCCTTACCAATGAGCAGTTCTTC.

This clonotype turned up a few times. The chain employs TRBV20-1 and TRBJ2-5, with D perhaps given as TRBD1 or TRBD2 (6 bases each). The germline V gene has CDR1 DFQATT and CDR2 SNEGSKA (reference sequence). V was shortened by 7 bases and J by 5 bases, with 17 bases between the two germline ends. This CDR3 is 13 amino acids long. The chain's CDR3 is CSVLSIGGETQYF. CDR3 bases: TGCAGTGTTCTGAGCATAGGGGGGGAGACCCAGTACTTC.

This clonotype turned up a few times. This chain connects TRBV20-1 to TRBJ2-3; D is possibly TRBD1 or TRBD2 (6 bases each). Germline assignment: CDR1 DFQATT and CDR2 SNEGSKA (reference sequence). The V end lost 0 bases, the J end lost 5 bases, and 15 bases lay between the germline ends. The CDR3 sequence is 15 residues long. The CDR3 DNA follows: TGCAGTGCTAGAGATAGTCGGGGGCGGGGAGATACGCAGTATTTT. It is translated as CSARDSRGRGDTQYF.

The chain recombines TRBV27 with TRBJ2-3; 9 bases align to TRBD2. V lost 5 bases, J lost 3 bases, and 9 bases stayed unmatched. The CDR3 is 16 amino acids. Germline values: CDR1 MNHEY, CDR2 SMNVEV (reference sequence). The CDR3 reads CASSASRTSATDTQYF. The CDR3 bases are TGTGCCAGCAGTGCATCCCGGACTAGCGCTACAGATACGCAGTATTTT.

This clonotype was counted between two and nine times. The CDR3 region has the DNA TGCGCCAGCAGCCAAGAGTCGGCGGGGGGGAGTAAGACCCAGTACTTC. Protein sequence: CASSQESAGGSKTQYF. The gene calls are TRBV4-3 and TRBJ2-5; TRBD2 matches at 9 bases. Losses at the gene ends were 0 bases for V and 6 bases for J; bases not matched to a gene: 8. Looked up from germline, CDR1 is LGHNA and CDR2 is YSLEER. CDR3 size: 16 residues.

The rearrangement uses TRBV14 and TRBJ2-7; 7 bases agree with TRBD2. From germline, CDR1 is SGHDN and CDR2 FVKESK. J lost 2 bases, V lost 1 base, and 5 bases had no gene match. The length of the CDR3 is 15 residues. CDR3 sequence reads: CASSQVKRGPYEQYF. The CDR3 DNA sequence: TGTGCCAGCAGCCAAGTCAAGCGGGGCCCCTACGAGCAGTACTTC.

V usage is TRBV6-5 and J usage is TRBJ2-1; the match to TRBD2 covers 12 bases. This CDR3 has 15 amino acids. In germline, CDR1 is MNHEY, CDR2 SVGAGI. Losses at the gene ends were 6 bases for V and 4 bases for J; bases not matched to a gene: 4. This chain's CDR3 is CASRYTSGGYNEQFF. CDR3 nucleotides: TGTGCCAGCAGATATACTAGCGGGGGGTACAATGAGCAGTTCTTC.

The CDR3 bases are TGTGCCAGCAGCCCCACAGGGGGCGCCTATGGCTACACCTTC. Its translation is CASSPTGGAYGYTF. V gene TRBV27 combines with J gene TRBJ1-2; 9 bases fit TRBD1. The CDR3 spans 14 residues. V was clipped by 6 bases and J by 4 bases; unmatched bases: 6. CDR1 MNHEY and CDR2 SMNVEV come from the germline V gene (reference sequence).

The chain links TRBV6-5 to TRBJ2-1; D may match TRBD1 or TRBD2 (5 bases each). This CDR3 has 11 amino acids. Trimming pared 11 bases from V and 10 bases from J, leaving 15 bases between. Germline V gene lookup returns CDR1 MNHEY and CDR2 SVGAGI. This chain's CDR3 is CASGSGGEQFF. CDR3 DNA: TGTGCCTCGGGAAGTGGGGGAGAGCAGTTCTTC.

This clonotype has only a few counts. The V gene is TRBV6-5, the J gene TRBJ1-1; 10 bases are shared with TRBD1. Germline trimming cut 0 bases from V and 10 bases from J; bases unmatched to any gene: 2. Germline assignment: CDR1 MNHEY and CDR2 SVGAGI. The CDR3 covers 13 residues. The CDR3 nucleotides read TGTGCCAGCAGTTACTCGTGGACAGGGGGAGCTTTCTTT. Encoded protein: CASSYSWTGGAFF.

The V gene is TRBV19, the J gene TRBJ2-5, with D possibly being TRBD2 (5 bases). The germline V gene encodes CDR1 LNHDA and CDR2 SQIVND (reference sequence). With 5 bases removed from V and 5 bases from J, the gap between germline ends came to 12 bases. This CDR3 contains 13 residues. CDR3 nucleotide sequence: TGTGCCAGTAGTGGGTCGAGGGCGGAGACCCAGTACTTC. This translates into CASSGSRAETQYF. The variable domain in full, with the rest retrieved from reference TRBV19 and TRBJ2-5, is DGGITQSPKYLFRKEGQNVTLSCEQNLNHDAMYWYRQDPGQGLRLIYYSQIVNDFQKGDIAEGYSVSREKKESFPLTVTSAQKNPTAFYLCASSGSRAETQYFGPGTRLLVL.

The gene calls are TRBV6-6 and TRBJ1-1, with D hard to call. Germline CDR1 reads MNHNY; CDR2 reads SVGAGI (reference sequence). V shed 4 bases and J shed 1 base, with 16 bases lying between them. This CDR3 spans 16 amino acids. CDR3 DNA: TGTGCCAGCAGTTTTGGGTCCAAGCGGGGGAACACTGAAGCTTTCTTT. Protein product: CASSFGSKRGNTEAFF.

This clonotype was counted between two and nine times. This chain uses TRBV7-3 with TRBJ2-3; D unclear. The CDR3 has 13 residues. V lost 5 bases and J lost 0, with 6 bases in between. Germline values: CDR1 SGHTA, CDR2 FQGTGA. The DNA of the CDR3 is TGTGCCAGCAGCAGACACAGCACAGATACGCAGTATTTT. It yields the protein CASSRHSTDTQYF.

The chain employs TRBV29-1 and TRBJ2-2; possible D gene TRBD2, 7 bases. CDR1 and CDR2 (germline): SQVTM, ANQGSEA. Deletions cut 7 bases from V and 0 bases from J, with 9 bases between. The CDR3 length is 13 residues. The CDR3 DNA follows: TGCAGCGCGGGGGGCCCGAACACCGGGGAGCTGTTTTTT. Residues: CSAGGPNTGELFF.

This clonotype has only a few counts. Here the CDR3 DNA reads TGCAGTGCCAAGCCCGAAGGAATTCAGTACTTC. Its protein is CSAKPEGIQYF. The chain links TRBV20-1 to TRBJ2-4, with D uncertain. CDR1 is DFQATT and CDR2 is SNEGSKA in the germline V gene (reference sequence). With 6 bases removed from V and 10 bases from J, the gap between germline ends came to 13 bases. This CDR3 comprises 11 residues.

The CDR3 DNA reads as TGCGCCAGCAGCCAAGACGGGAGGGATTCACCCCTCCACTTT. Its protein product is CASSQDGRDSPLHF. This chain connects TRBV4-3 to TRBJ1-6, with D uncertain. CDR1 and CDR2 (germline): LGHNA, YSLEER. The CDR3 contains 14 residues. V lost 0 bases and J lost 8, with 8 bases in between.

This clonotype turned up a few times. The chain couples TRBV4-1 to TRBJ2-7; either TRBD1 or TRBD2 may supply D (6 bases each). The CDR3 runs 18 residues. Trimming left V 3 bases short and J 2 bases short, with 23 bases between. Per germline, CDR1 MGHRA and CDR2 YSYEKL. The CDR3: CASSQLIGGRGITYEQYF. For the CDR3, the DNA is TGCGCCAGCAGCCAGCTTATTGGGGGGCGGGGCATAACCTACGAGCAGTACTTC.

This clonotype was found a few times. V usage is TRBV10-3 and J usage is TRBJ1-2; 10 bases map to TRBD1. V trimming: 4 bases; J trimming: 6 bases; junction bases outside the gene matches: 8. The length of the CDR3 is 15 residues. Germline assignment: CDR1 ENHRY and CDR2 SYGVKD. For the CDR3, the DNA is TGTGCCATCAGTGTCGGTGGGACAGGGGTAAATGGCTACACCTTC. Its protein is CAISVGGTGVNGYTF.

This clonotype was detected a few times. The V gene is TRBV7-9, the J gene TRBJ1-4; a possible D gene is TRBD1 (6 bases). V shed 8 bases and J shed 5 bases, with 15 bases lying between them. Per the germline V gene, CDR1 is SEHNR and CDR2 is FQNEAQ (reference sequence). This CDR3 has 14 residues. CDR3 sequence reads: CASGTDGGNEKLFF. CDR3 sequence (DNA): TGTGCCAGCGGAACTGACGGGGGCAATGAAAAACTGTTTTTT.

This sequence joins TRBV25-1 and TRBJ1-1, with D hard to call. The CDR3 totals 13 residues. Trimming removed 6 bases from V and 11 bases from J, with 19 bases in between. Germline CDR1 MGHDK, CDR2 SYGVNS. The CDR3 sequence: CASRPPSGFVAFF. The CDR3 DNA follows: TGTGCCAGCAGGCCACCTTCGGGTTTCGTGGCTTTCTTT.

This clonotype occurred a few times. The chain links TRBV4-1 to TRBJ1-4, with D uncertain. CDR3 length: 14 amino acids. Trimming took off 8 bases at V and 3 bases at J, with 13 bases between the two ends. Germline CDR1 and CDR2: MGHRA and YSYEKL. CDR3 protein: CASGLEGPNEKLFF. Written as DNA, the CDR3 is TGCGCCAGCGGTCTCGAGGGCCCTAATGAAAAACTGTTTTTT.

This clonotype was counted a single time. This chain uses TRBV10-3 with TRBJ2-7; 7 bases fit TRBD1. The germline gives CDR1 ENHRY, CDR2 SYGVKD. The CDR3 is 12 amino acids. V lost 10 bases and J lost 0; bases outside the gene matches: 3. In nucleotides, the CDR3 is TGTGCCACCCAGGGGGACTCCTACGAGCAGTACTTC. Its translation is CATQGDSYEQYF.

The genes are TRBV7-2 and TRBJ2-3, with D perhaps TRBD1 (6 bases). CDR1 is SGHTA and CDR2 is FQGNSA in the germline V gene. CDR3 length equals 14 residues. V lost 5 bases and J lost 5, with 14 bases in between. CDR3 residues: CASSPQGNGDTQYF. The CDR3 DNA is TGTGCCAGCAGCCCCCAGGGGAATGGAGATACGCAGTATTTT. The full variable domain, its missing parts supplied by reference TRBV7-2 and TRBJ2-3, is GAGVSQSPSNKVTEKGKDVELRCDPISGHTALYWYRQSLGQGLEFLIYFQGNSAPDKSGLPSDRFSAERTGGSVSTLTIQRTQQEDSAVYLCASSPQGNGDTQYFGPGTRLTVL.

This sequence joins TRBV7-9 and TRBJ2-2; D possibly uses TRBD1 or TRBD2 (6 bases each). The germline V gene has CDR1 SEHNR and CDR2 FQNEAQ (reference sequence). The V and J ends lost 6 bases and 8 bases respectively, with 19 bases between them. There are 15 residues in the CDR3. CDR3 region: CASRRDTNWPGELFF. CDR3 nucleotide sequence: TGTGCCAGCAGGCGGGACACAAACTGGCCGGGGGAGCTGTTTTTT.

This clonotype appeared a few times. The chain carries TRBV20-1 and TRBJ2-2; TRBD2 might be the D (7 bases). The CDR3 extends over 14 amino acids. Trimming took off 3 bases at V and 6 bases at J, with 14 bases between the two ends. Germline V CDR1 and CDR2: DFQATT, SNEGSKA (reference sequence). CDR3 sequence reads: CSASVWGGPGELFF. In nucleotides, the CDR3 is TGCAGTGCTAGCGTGTGGGGGGGCCCCGGGGAGCTGTTTTTT.

In this sample, this clonotype turned up a few times. J is TRBJ1-6 and V is TRBV20-1; a possible D gene is TRBD1 (6 bases). Germline loops: CDR1 DFQATT, CDR2 SNEGSKA (reference sequence). The CDR3 covers 15 residues. Trimming stripped 1 base from V and 6 bases from J, with 13 bases between. The CDR3 spells CSARAVGGANSPLHF. Here the CDR3 DNA reads TGCAGTGCTAGAGCCGTGGGGGGGGCTAATTCACCCCTCCACTTT.

This chain uses TRBV9 with TRBJ1-2; D gene uncertain. V dropped 0 bases and J dropped 14 bases, with 11 bases sitting between them. CDR3 length: 11 amino acids. Germline loops: CDR1 SGDLS, CDR2 YYNGEE. The CDR3 DNA is TGTGCCAGCAGCGTAGGGACGGCACTAACCTTC. This translates into CASSVGTALTF.

This rearrangement joins TRBV4-1 to TRBJ2-1; perhaps TRBD1 as D (6 bases). Germline loops: CDR1 MGHRA, CDR2 YSYEKL. With 1 base removed from V and 7 bases from J, the gap between germline ends came to 11 bases. CDR3 length equals 14 residues. As DNA, the CDR3 is TGCGCCAGCAGCCAAGGGCAGGGGATGAATGAGCAGTTCTTC. Protein product: CASSQGQGMNEQFF.